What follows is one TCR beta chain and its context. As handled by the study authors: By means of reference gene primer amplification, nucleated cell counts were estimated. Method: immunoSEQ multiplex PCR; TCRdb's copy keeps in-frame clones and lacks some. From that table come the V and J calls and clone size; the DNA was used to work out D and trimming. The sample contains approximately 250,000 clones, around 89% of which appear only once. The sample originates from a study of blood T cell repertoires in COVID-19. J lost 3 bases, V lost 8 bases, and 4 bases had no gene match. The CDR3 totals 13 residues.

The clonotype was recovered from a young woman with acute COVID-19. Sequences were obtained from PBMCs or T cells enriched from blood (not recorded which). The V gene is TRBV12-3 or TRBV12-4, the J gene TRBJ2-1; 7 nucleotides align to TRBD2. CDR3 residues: CASAGAGYNEQFF. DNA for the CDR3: TGTGCCAGCGCGGGAGCGGGCTACAATGAGCAGTTCTTC.